What follows are 12 T cell receptor beta chains derived from one specimen sequenced in a study of T cell changes during pregnancy in multiple sclerosis. Produced via immunoSEQ multiplex PCR; TCRdb's table is partial and in-frame only. The table shows roughly 100,000 clones, with about 91% occurring only once. This specimen was peripheral blood, taken after pregnancy. The receptors were sampled from a female donor with multiple sclerosis, enrolled in a pregnancy study.

V is TRBV30 and J is TRBJ2-7; D is perhaps TRBD2 (5 bases). The CDR3 has 12 residues. V was pared by 2 bases and J by 3 bases, with 8 bases between. Per the germline V gene, CDR1 is GTSNPN and CDR2 is SVGIG (reference sequence). CDR3 protein: CAWSTGNYEQYF. The CDR3 nucleotides are TGTGCCTGGAGTACGGGGAACTACGAGCAGTACTTC.

The V call is TRBV5-5, the J call TRBJ2-7, with TRBD2 matching 8 bases. CDR1 and CDR2 (germline): SGHKS, YYEKEE (reference sequence). The length of the CDR3 is 15 residues. J lost 2 bases, V lost 1 base, and 5 bases had no gene match. The CDR3 loop reads CASSLTPGGTYEQYF. For the CDR3, the DNA is TGTGCCAGCAGCTTGACTCCGGGAGGGACCTACGAGCAGTACTTC. Together with reference TRBV5-5 and TRBJ2-7, the CDR3 gives the full variable domain: DAGVTQSPTHLIKTRGQQVTLRCSPISGHKSVSWYQQVLGQGPQFIFQYYEKEERGRGNFPDRFSARQFPNYSSELNVNALLLGDSALYLCASSLTPGGTYEQYFGPGTRLTVT.

J is TRBJ1-3 and V is TRBV2, with 7 bases identical to TRBD1. This CDR3 has 15 amino acids. The ends lost 7 bases at V and 5 bases at J; junction bases unmatched: 11. CDR1 and CDR2 (germline): SNHLY, FYNNEI. The CDR3 spells CASNPPGGKRNTIYF. As DNA, the CDR3 is TGTGCCAGCAATCCTCCAGGGGGGAAAAGAAACACCATATATTTT.

V usage is TRBV5-8 and J usage is TRBJ2-7; 11 bases align to TRBD2. This CDR3 is built from 18 residues. Germline V gene data show CDR1 as SGHTS and CDR2 as YDEGEE. V was pared by 4 bases and J by 2 bases, with 14 bases of the junction left unmatched. The CDR3 region is CASSGQLSGRASPYEQYF. The CDR3 DNA follows: TGTGCCAGCAGCGGTCAACTTAGCGGGAGGGCTTCTCCCTACGAGCAGTACTTC.

This chain joins TRBV5-1 and TRBJ1-2, with TRBD1 matching 7 bases. The CDR3 runs to 15 residues. V was clipped by 0 bases and J by 7 bases; unmatched bases: 9. The germline gives CDR1 SGHRS, CDR2 YFSETQ. CDR3 in amino acids: CASSLAVTGNGGYTF. The DNA of the CDR3 is TGCGCCAGCAGCTTGGCCGTGACAGGGAATGGTGGCTACACCTTC.

There are a few counts of this clone. The chain uses TRBV6-1 and TRBJ2-1, with D hard to call. Trimming removed 5 bases at V and 4 bases at J, with 12 bases between. CDR3 length: 14 amino acids. Per germline, CDR1 MNHNS and CDR2 SASEGT. The CDR3 reads CASSTEGAYNEQFF. CDR3 DNA sequence: TGTGCCAGCAGTACGGAAGGAGCTTACAATGAGCAGTTCTTC.

The chain couples TRBV7-9 to TRBJ1-2; D perhaps matches TRBD1 (5 bases). Trimming took off 8 bases at V and 7 bases at J, with 11 bases between the two ends. The CDR3 is made up of 11 amino acids. Germline V CDR1 and CDR2: SEHNR, FQNEAQ (reference sequence). This chain's CDR3 is CASVGGAGYTF. CDR3 sequence (DNA): TGTGCCAGCGTCGGAGGGGCTGGCTACACCTTC.

The gene calls are TRBV9 and TRBJ1-6; a weak D match, TRBD1 (6 bases). V lost 4 bases, J lost 6 bases, and 14 bases lay in between. In germline, CDR1 is SGDLS, CDR2 YYNGEE. The CDR3 loop spans 15 amino acids. For the CDR3, the DNA is TGTGCCAGCAGCTCGAGCCAGGGGCGTAATTCACCCCTCCACTTT. As protein: CASSSSQGRNSPLHF.

The chain links TRBV2 to TRBJ2-3, with D perhaps matching TRBD2 (5 bases). Germline-derived CDR1 and CDR2 are SNHLY and FYNNEI. The CDR3 runs 13 residues. The V gene lost 6 bases and the J gene lost 2 bases, with 9 bases spanning the gap. The CDR3 loop is CASRLDFTDTQYF. CDR3 bases: TGTGCCAGCAGATTGGACTTCACAGATACGCAGTATTTT.

This chain joins TRBV6-5 and TRBJ1-1, with D unclear. The CDR3 sequence is 14 residues long. From germline, CDR1 is MNHEY and CDR2 SVGAGI. Trimming pared 2 bases from V and 6 bases from J, leaving 13 bases between. This chain's CDR3 is CASSYRQSRAEAFF. The CDR3 DNA follows: TGTGCCAGCAGTTACCGCCAGTCGAGGGCTGAAGCTTTCTTT.

The chain has TRBV5-1 and TRBJ2-4, with D possibly being TRBD2 (6 bases). Germline V CDR1 and CDR2: SGHRS, YFSETQ. The CDR3 totals 19 residues. V was trimmed by 0 bases and J by 0 bases, leaving 19 bases between them. CDR3 nucleotide sequence: TGCGCCAGCAGCTTGGAGGCGGGGTCCCCCCGACTAGCCAAAAACATTCAGTACTTC. Amino acids: CASSLEAGSPRLAKNIQYF.

This chain joins TRBV7-2 and TRBJ2-5, with D maybe TRBD2 (6 bases). Trimming took 1 base from V and 1 from J, leaving 10 bases between them. The CDR3 is 15 residues long. Germline CDR1 reads SGHTA; CDR2 reads FQGNSA. CDR3 protein: CASSLGRGFQETQYF. The CDR3 DNA follows: TGTGCCAGCAGCTTAGGGAGGGGCTTCCAAGAGACCCAGTACTTC.